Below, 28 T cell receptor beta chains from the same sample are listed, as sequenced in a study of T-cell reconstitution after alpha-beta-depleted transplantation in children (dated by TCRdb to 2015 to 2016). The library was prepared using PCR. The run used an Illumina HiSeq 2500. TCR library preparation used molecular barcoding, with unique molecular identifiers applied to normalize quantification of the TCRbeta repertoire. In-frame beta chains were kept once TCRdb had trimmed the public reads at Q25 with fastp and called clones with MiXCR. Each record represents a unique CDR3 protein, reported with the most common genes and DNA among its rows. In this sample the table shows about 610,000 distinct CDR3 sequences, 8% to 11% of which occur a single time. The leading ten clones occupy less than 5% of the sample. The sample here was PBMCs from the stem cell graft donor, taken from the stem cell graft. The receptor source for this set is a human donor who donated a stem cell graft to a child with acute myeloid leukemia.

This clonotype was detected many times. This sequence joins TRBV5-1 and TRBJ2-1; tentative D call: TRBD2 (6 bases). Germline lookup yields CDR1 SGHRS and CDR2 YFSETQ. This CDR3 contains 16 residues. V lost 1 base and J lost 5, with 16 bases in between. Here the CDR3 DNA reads TGCGCCAGCAGCTTGAGTCGGGGGACTCCCAACAATGAGCAGTTCTTC. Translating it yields CASSLSRGTPNNEQFF.

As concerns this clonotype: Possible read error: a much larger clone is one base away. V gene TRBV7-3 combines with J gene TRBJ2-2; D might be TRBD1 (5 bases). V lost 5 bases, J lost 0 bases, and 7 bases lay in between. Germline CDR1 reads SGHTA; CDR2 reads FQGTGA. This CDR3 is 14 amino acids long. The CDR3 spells CASSRTPNTGELFF. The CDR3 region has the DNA TGTGCCAGCAGCCGGACACCGAACACCGGGGAGCTGTTTTTT.

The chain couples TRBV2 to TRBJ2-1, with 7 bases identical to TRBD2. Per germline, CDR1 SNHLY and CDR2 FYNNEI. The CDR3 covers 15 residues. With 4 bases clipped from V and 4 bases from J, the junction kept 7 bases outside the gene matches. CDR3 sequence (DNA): TGTGCCAGCAGTGTGCGGGAGCCCTCTTACAATGAGCAGTTCTTC. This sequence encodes CASSVREPSYNEQFF.

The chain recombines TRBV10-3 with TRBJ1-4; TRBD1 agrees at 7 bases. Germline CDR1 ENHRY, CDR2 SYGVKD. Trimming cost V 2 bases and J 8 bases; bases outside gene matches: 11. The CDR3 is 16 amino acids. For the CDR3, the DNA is TGTGCCATCAGTGAGCCCACAGGCGAGGGGGCGGAAAAACTGTTTTTT. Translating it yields CAISEPTGEGAEKLFF.

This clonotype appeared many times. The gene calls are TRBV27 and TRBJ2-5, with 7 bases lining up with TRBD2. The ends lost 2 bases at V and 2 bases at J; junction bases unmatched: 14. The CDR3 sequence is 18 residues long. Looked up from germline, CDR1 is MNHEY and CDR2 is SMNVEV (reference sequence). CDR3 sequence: CASSLGYGGRERQETQYF. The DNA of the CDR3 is TGTGCCAGCAGTTTAGGATACGGTGGGCGGGAGAGGCAAGAGACCCAGTACTTC.

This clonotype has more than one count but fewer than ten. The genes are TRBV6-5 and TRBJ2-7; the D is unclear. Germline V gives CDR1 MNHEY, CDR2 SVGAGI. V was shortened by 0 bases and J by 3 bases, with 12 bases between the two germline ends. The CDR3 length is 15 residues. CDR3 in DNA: TGTGCCAGCAGTTACTCCCGGGCCCAGATCTACGAGCAGTACTTC. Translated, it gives CASSYSRAQIYEQYF.

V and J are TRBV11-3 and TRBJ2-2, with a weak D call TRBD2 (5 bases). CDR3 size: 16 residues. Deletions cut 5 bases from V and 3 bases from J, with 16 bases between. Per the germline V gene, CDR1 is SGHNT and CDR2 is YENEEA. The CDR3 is CASSRGADLHTGELFF. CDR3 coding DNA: TGTGCCAGCAGCCGTGGAGCGGACCTTCACACCGGGGAGCTGTTTTTT.

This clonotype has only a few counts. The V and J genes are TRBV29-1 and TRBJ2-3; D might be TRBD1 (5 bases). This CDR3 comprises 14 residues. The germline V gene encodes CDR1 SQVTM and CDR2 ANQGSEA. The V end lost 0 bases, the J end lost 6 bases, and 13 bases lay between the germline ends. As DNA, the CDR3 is TGCAGCGTTGAAGAGGGGCGGTCCGGGGATACGCAGTATTTT. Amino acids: CSVEEGRSGDTQYF.

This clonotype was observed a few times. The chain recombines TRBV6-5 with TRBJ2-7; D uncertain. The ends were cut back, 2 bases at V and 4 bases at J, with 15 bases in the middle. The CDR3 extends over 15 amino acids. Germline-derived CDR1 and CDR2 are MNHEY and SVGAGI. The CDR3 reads CASSYRRFPIYEQYF. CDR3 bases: TGTGCCAGCAGTTACCGACGGTTTCCCATTTACGAGCAGTACTTC.

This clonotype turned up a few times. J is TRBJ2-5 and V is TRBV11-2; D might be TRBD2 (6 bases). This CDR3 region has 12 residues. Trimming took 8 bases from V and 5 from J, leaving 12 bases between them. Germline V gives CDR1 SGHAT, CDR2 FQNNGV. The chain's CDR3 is CASGREGETQYF. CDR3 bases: TGTGCCAGCGGGCGGGAAGGGGAGACCCAGTACTTC. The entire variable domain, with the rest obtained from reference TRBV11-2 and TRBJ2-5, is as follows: EAGVAQSPRYKIIEKRQSVAFWCNPISGHATLYWYQQILGQGPKLLIQFQNNGVVDDSQLPKDRFSAERLKGVDSTLKIQPAKLEDSAVYLCASGREGETQYFGPGTRLLVL.

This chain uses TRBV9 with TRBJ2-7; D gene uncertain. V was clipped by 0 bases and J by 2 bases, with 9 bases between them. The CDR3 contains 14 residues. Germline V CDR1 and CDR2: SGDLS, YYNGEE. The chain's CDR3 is CASSVEGFTYEQYF. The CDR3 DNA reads TGTGCCAGCAGCGTAGAGGGCTTTACCTACGAGCAGTACTTC.

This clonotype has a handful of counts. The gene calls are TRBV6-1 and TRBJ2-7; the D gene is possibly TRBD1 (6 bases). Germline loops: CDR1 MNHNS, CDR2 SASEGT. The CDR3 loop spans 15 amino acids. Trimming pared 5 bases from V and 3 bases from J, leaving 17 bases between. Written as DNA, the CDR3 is TGTGCCAGCAGTATTTCCGGGACACCCTACTACGAGCAGTACTTC. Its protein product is CASSISGTPYYEQYF.

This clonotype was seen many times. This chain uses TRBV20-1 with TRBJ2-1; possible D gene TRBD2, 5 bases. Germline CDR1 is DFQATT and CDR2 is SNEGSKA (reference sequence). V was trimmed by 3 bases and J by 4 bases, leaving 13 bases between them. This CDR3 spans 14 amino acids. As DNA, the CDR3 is TGCAGTGCTAGGATAAGCGGACTGTACAATGAGCAGTTCTTC. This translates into CSARISGLYNEQFF.

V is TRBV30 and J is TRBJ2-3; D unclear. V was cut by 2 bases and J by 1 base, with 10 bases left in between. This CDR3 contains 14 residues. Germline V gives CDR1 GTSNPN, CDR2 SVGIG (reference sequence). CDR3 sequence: CAWSLLAGTDTQYF. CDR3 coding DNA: TGTGCCTGGAGTCTACTTGCGGGCACAGATACGCAGTATTTT.

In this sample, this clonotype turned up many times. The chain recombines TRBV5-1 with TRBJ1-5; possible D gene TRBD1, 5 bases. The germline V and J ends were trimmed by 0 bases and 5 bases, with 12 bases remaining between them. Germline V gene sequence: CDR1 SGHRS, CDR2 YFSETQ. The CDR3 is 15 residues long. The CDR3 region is CASSLAGRGDQPQHF. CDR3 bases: TGCGCCAGCAGCTTGGCAGGGCGCGGGGATCAGCCCCAGCATTTT.

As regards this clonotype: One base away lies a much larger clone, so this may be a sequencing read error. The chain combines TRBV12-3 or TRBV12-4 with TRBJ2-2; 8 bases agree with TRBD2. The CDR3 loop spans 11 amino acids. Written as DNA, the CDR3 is TGTGCCACAAAGTACGGGGGGGAGATGTTTTTT. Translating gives CATKYGGEMFF.

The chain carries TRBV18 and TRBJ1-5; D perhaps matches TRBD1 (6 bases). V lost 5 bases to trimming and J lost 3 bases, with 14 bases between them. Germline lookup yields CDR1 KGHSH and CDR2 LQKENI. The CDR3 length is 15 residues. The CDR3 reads CASSTGGQYNQPQHF. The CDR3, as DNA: TGTGCCAGCTCAACCGGAGGACAGTACAATCAGCCCCAGCATTTT.

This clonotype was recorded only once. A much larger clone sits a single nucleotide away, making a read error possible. Here the CDR3 DNA reads TGCAGTGCTAGAGATATACAGATCGAGGAGCTGTTTTTT. Translation: CSARDIQIEELFF. The chain recombines TRBV20-1 with TRBJ2-2, with D unresolved. The V end was cut by 0 bases, the J end by 10 bases, with 12 bases between. The germline V gene encodes CDR1 DFQATT and CDR2 SNEGSKA (reference sequence). The CDR3 loop spans 13 amino acids.

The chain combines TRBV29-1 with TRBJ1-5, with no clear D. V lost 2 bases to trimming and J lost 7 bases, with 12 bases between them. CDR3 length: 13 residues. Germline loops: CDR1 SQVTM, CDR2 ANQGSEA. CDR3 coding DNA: TGCAGCGTTGAAACGGGCAAAGGCCAGCCCCAGCATTTT. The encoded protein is CSVETGKGQPQHF.

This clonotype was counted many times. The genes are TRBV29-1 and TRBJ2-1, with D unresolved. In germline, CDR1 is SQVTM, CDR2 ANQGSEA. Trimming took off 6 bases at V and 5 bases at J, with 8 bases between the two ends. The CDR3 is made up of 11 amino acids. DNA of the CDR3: TGCAGCGTAGAATACAACAATGAGCAGTTCTTC. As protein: CSVEYNNEQFF.

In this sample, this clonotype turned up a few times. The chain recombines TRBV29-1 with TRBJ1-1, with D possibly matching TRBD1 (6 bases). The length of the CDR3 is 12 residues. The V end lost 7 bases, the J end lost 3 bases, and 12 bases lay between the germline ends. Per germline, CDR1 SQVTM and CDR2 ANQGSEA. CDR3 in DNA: TGCAGCGCTGACAGGCCTGACACTGAAGCTTTCTTT. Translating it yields CSADRPDTEAFF.

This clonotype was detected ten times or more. CDR3 amino acids: CATSRDEFYEQYF. In DNA, the CDR3 is TGTGCCACCAGCAGAGATGAGTTCTACGAGCAGTACTTC. The chain employs TRBV15 and TRBJ2-7; D is unresolved. This CDR3 is built from 13 residues. In germline, CDR1 is LNHNV, CDR2 YYDKDF (reference sequence). V lost 0 bases to trimming and J lost 3 bases, with 6 bases between them.

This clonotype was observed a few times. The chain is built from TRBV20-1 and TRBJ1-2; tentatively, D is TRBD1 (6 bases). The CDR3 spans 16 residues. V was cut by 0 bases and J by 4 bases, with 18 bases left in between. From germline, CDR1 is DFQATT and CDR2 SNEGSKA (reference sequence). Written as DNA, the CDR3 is TGCAGTGCTAGAGATCGAAGGGCAGGGGCATCCTATGGCTACACCTTC. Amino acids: CSARDRRAGASYGYTF.

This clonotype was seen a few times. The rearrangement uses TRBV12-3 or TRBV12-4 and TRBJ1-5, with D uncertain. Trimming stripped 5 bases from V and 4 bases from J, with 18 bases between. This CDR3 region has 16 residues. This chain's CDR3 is CASSPEFGAFNQPQHF. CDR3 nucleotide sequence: TGTGCCAGCAGTCCCGAGTTCGGAGCATTTAATCAGCCCCAGCATTTT.

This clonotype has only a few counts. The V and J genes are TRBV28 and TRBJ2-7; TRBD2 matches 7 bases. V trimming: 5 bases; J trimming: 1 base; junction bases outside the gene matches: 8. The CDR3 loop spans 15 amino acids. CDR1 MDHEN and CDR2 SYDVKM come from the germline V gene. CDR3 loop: CASSAESAGSYEQYF. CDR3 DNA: TGTGCCAGCAGTGCCGAATCAGCGGGATCCTACGAGCAGTACTTC.

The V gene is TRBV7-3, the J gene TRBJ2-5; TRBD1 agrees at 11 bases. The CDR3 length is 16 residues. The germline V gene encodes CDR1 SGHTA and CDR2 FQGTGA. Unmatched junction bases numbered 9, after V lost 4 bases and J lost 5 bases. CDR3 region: CASSWPRTGGEETQYF. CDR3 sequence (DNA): TGTGCCAGCAGCTGGCCGCGGACAGGGGGCGAGGAGACCCAGTACTTC.

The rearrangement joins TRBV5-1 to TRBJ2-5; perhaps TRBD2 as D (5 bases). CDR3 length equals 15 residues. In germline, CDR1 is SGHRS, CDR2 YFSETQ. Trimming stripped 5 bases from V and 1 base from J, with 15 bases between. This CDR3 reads CASRAEGVPQETQYF. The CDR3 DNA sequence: TGCGCCAGCAGGGCCGAGGGAGTACCCCAAGAGACCCAGTACTTC.

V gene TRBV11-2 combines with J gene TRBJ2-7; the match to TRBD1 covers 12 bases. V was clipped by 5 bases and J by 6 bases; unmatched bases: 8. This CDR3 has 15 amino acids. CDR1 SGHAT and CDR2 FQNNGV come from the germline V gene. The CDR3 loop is CASSPGDRGRVEQYF. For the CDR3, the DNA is TGTGCCAGCAGCCCTGGGGACAGGGGGCGAGTCGAGCAGTACTTC.